This T cell receptor (beta chain) originates from a study of blood T cells in healthy people across ages. The CDR3 extends over 17 amino acids. The J segment lost 6 bases and the V segment lost 0 bases, leaving 11 bases of the junction unmatched. Germline CDR1 is LGHNA and CDR2 is YSLEER. Per sample, at least 6 micrograms of total RNA were extracted. A second PCR, run for roughly 7 to 12 cycles, used a sample-barcoded 5' primer plus a J-beta primer mix. Each cDNA molecule was tagged by a template-switch adaptor that had 12 random nucleotides. Every individual sample yielded 3 million or more paired-end reads (each containing CDR3). MiXCR was run by TCRdb on the 5' RACE reads, yielding one entry per CDR3 protein. The data contain 1.5 million to 2 million distinct CDR3 sequences, 35% to 50% of them singletons.

The source is a human donor in good health. The rearrangement joins TRBV4-3 to TRBJ2-3, with 8 bases matching TRBD2. Input material: blood. The CDR3 DNA sequence: TGCGCCAGCAGCCAAGAAGCAGCGGGGGCCGTAAGGGATACGCAGTATTTT. This sequence encodes CASSQEAAGAVRDTQYF.